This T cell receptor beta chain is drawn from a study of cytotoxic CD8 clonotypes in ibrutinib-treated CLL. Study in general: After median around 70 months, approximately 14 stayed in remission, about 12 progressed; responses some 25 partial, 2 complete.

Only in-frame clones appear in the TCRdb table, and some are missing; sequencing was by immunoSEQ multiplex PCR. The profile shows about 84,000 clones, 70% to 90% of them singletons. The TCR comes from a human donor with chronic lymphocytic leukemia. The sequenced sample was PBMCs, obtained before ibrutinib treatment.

CDR3 DNA: TGTGCCAGCAGCCCCTGGACAGGGAACAATGAGCAGTTCTTC. Amino acid sequence: CASSPWTGNNEQFF. The chain uses TRBV5-8 and TRBJ2-1; 8 bases are a match to TRBD1. Germline V lookup: CDR1 SGHTS, CDR2 YDEGEE. This CDR3 is 14 amino acids long. With 4 bases clipped from V and 5 bases from J, the junction kept 5 bases outside the gene matches.